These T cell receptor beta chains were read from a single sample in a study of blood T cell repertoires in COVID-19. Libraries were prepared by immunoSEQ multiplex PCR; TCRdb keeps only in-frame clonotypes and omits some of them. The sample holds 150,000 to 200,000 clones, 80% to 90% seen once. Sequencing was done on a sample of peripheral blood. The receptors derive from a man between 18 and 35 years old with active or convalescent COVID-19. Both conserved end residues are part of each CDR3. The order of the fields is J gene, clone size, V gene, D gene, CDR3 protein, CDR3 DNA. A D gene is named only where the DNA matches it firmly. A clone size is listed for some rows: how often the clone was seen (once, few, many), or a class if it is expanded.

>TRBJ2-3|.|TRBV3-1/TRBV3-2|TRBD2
CASSRYGLAGGGGTDTQYF
TGTGCCAGCAGCCGGTACGGACTAGCGGGGGGCGGAGGCACAGATACGCAGTATTTT
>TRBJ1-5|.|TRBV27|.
CASSLMFLGGNQPQHF
TGTGCCAGCAGTTTAATGTTTCTAGGCGGCAATCAGCCCCAGCATTTT
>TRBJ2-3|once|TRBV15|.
CATSRDISLAEHRTDTQYF
TGTGCCACCAGCAGAGATATTTCGCTAGCAGAGCACCGCACAGATACGCAGTATTTT
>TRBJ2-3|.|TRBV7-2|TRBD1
CASSFPGTGTDTQYF
TGTGCCAGCAGCTTCCCCGGGACAGGCACAGATACGCAGTATTTT
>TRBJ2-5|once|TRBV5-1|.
CASSLDRYQETQYF
TGCGCCAGCAGCTTAGACAGGTACCAAGAGACCCAGTACTTC
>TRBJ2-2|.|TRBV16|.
CASSQRGWAGELFF
TGTGCCAGCAGCCAAAGGGGTTGGGCCGGGGAGCTGTTTTTT
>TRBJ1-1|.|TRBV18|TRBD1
CASSYRDSKEAFF
TGTGCCAGCTCCTACCGGGACAGCAAAGAAGCTTTCTTT
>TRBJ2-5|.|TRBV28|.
CASSFSGVETQYF
TGTGCCAGCAGTTTTTCGGGGGTGGAGACCCAGTACTTC
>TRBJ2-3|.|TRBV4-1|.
CASSQGLTDTQYF
TGCGCCAGCAGCCAGGGCTTAACAGATACGCAGTATTTT
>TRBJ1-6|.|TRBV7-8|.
CASSPREGPNSPLHF
TGTGCCAGCAGCCCCAGGGAGGGACCTAATTCACCCCTCCACTTT
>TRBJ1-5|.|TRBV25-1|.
CASSDSSYPGLGGQPQHF
TGTGCCAGCAGTGATTCCTCTTATCCAGGGTTAGGCGGTCAGCCCCAGCATTTT
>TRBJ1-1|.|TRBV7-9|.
CASSLTTNTEAFF
TGTGCCAGCAGCTTAACTACGAACACTGAAGCTTTCTTT
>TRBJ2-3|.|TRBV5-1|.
CASSLVVGTPTDTQYF
TGCGCCAGCAGCTTGGTCGTTGGCACCCCCACAGATACGCAGTATTTT
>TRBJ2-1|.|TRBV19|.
CASSISLYNEQFF
TGTGCCAGTAGTATATCCCTATACAATGAGCAGTTCTTC
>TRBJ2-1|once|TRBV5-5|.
CASSLAARGSYNEQFF
TGTGCCAGCAGCTTGGCCGCCAGGGGTTCCTACAATGAGCAGTTCTTC
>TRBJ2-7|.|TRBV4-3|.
CASSQGSAGFGEQYF
TGCGCCAGCAGCCAAGGATCAGCGGGCTTTGGCGAGCAGTACTTC
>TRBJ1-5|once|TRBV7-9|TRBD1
CASSPGTEINQPQHF
TGTGCCAGCAGCCCCGGGACAGAGATCAATCAGCCCCAGCATTTT
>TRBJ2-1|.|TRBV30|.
CAWRLSQSYNEQFF
TGTGCCTGGAGGTTAAGCCAATCCTACAATGAGCAGTTCTTC
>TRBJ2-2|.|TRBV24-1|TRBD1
CATSGWTRGKTGELFF
TGTGCCACCAGTGGTTGGACCAGGGGGAAAACCGGGGAGCTGTTTTTT
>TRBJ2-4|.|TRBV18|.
CASSPSYPTVAKNIQYF
TGTGCCAGCTCACCAAGCTACCCGACAGTAGCCAAAAACATTCAGTACTTC
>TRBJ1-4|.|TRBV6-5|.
CATGGGEKLFF
TGTGCCACCGGCGGTGGTGAAAAACTGTTTTTT
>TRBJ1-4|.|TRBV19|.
CASDSKGRGYEKLFF
TGTGCCAGTGATTCAAAGGGCAGGGGATATGAAAAACTGTTTTTT
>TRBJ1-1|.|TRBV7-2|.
CASSPQSGTFGTEAFF
TGTGCCAGCAGCCCACAATCCGGGACATTTGGAACTGAAGCTTTCTTT
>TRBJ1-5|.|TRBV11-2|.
CASSPSSGVNQPQHF
TGTGCCAGCAGCCCCTCGTCGGGAGTCAATCAGCCCCAGCATTTT
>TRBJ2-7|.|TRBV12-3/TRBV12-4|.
CASSRRQDHEQYF
TGTGCCAGCAGCCGTCGACAGGACCACGAGCAGTACTTC